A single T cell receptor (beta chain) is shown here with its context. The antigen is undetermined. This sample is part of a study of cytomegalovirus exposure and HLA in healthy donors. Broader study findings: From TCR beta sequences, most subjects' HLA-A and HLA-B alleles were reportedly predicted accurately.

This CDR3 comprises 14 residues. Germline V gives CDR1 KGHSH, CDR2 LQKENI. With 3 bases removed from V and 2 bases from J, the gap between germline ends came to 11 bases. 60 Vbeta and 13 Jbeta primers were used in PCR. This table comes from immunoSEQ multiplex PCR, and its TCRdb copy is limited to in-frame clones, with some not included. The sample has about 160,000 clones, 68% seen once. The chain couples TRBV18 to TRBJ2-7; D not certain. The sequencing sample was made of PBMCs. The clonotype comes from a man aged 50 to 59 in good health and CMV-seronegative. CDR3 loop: CASSPIDTAYEQYF. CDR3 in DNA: TGTGCCAGCTCACCTATCGACACTGCCTACGAGCAGTACTTC.